The clone carrying this TCR delta chain is deemed medium-sized. The same CDR3 also results from other DNA sequences found in this sample. TCRdb called clones anew from the reads with CATT. In the table there are several thousand delta-chain clones, approximately 3.4% of which are singletons. This sample was included in a study of gamma-delta chains in newborns, infants, children. Across the study: Innate gammadelta T cells reportedly expand polyclonally right after birth, driven by microbial exposure, per the title.

Germline CDR1 reads GEAIGNYY; CDR2 reads EKD. Trimming cost V 0 bases and J 0 bases; bases outside gene matches: 6. There are 19 residues in the CDR3. The V call is TRDV2, the J call TRDJ3; 8 positions agree with TRDD3. The material sequenced was blood. This TCR was recovered from a child who was a newborn, infant or young child, either healthy, febrile or measles-vaccinated (not recorded which). DNA of the CDR3: TGTGCCTGTGACACCGTACTGGGGGCAAGCTCCTGGGACACCCGACAGATGTTTTTC. Its translation: CACDTVLGASSWDTRQMFF.